This entry describes one T cell receptor beta chain. V shed 0 bases and J shed 2 bases, with 9 bases lying between them. The CDR3 extends over 15 amino acids. The germline gives CDR1 ENHRY, CDR2 SYGVKD. Then a second PCR, running about 7 to 11 cycles, was carried out with a sample-barcoded 5' primer and a J-beta primer mix. Each cDNA molecule, via a template-switch adaptor with 12 random nucleotides, was tagged. TCRdb re-analysed the 5' RACE reads in MiXCR, keeping a single row per CDR3 protein. This table has over a million distinct CDR3 sequences, 20% to 25% appearing once. This entry is derived from a study of blood T cells in healthy people across ages. These data also featured in a second study, about T cells of mothers and their children. That investigation notes: The entire RNA extract went into cDNA synthesis at about 1.5 ug per 15 ul.

V gene TRBV10-3 combines with J gene TRBJ2-3; D is possibly TRBD2 (6 bases). The source of this sequence is a girl under 10 years old in good health. Sequencing was done on a sample of blood. The CDR3 bases are TGTGCCATCAGTGAGTCGAGGCGGGACACAGATACGCAGTATTTT. It yields the protein CAISESRRDTDTQYF.